These T cell receptor beta chains were read from a single sample in a study of blood T cell repertoires in COVID-19. Sequenced by immunoSEQ multiplex PCR; TCRdb stores in-frame clones only, minus some. The sample has roughly 410,000 clones; more than 70% are singletons. Specimen: peripheral blood. The receptor set was obtained from a middle-aged man with acute or convalescent COVID-19. Both conserved end residues are part of each CDR3. The D gene is left open where the match is weak. Clone size appears in some rows only: once, few, many, or a class for an expanded clone.

clone size	V gene	J gene	D gene	CDR3 protein	CDR3 DNA
.	TRBV6-6	TRBJ2-5	TRBD2	CASSLTSFPSQETQYF	TGTGCCAGCAGTTTGACTAGCTTCCCTTCCCAAGAGACCCAGTACTTC
.	TRBV28	TRBJ2-4	TRBD1	CASSTRQGGNIQYF	TGTGCCAGCAGTACCAGACAGGGTGGGAACATTCAGTACTTC
.	TRBV7-9	TRBJ2-3	TRBD2	CASSSRGLAGGLSTDTQYF	TGTGCCAGCAGCTCCCGGGGACTAGCGGGGGGGCTGAGCACAGATACGCAGTATTTT
.	TRBV20-1	TRBJ2-7	.	CSASSETSLSYEQYF	TGCAGTGCTAGTTCCGAAACTAGCCTCTCCTACGAGCAGTACTTC
few	TRBV6-2/TRBV6-3	TRBJ2-3	TRBD2	CASSSGGADTDTQYF	TGTGCCAGCAGTTCCGGGGGGGCCGACACAGATACGCAGTATTTT
.	TRBV5-4	TRBJ2-1	TRBD2	CASSRTSGGTHNEQFF	TGTGCCAGCAGCAGAACTAGCGGGGGGACACACAATGAGCAGTTCTTC
.	TRBV3-1/TRBV3-2	TRBJ1-3	TRBD1	CASSQVHKRQGFSGNTIYF	TGTGCCAGCAGCCAAGTCCATAAGCGACAGGGCTTCTCTGGAAACACCATATATTTT
few	TRBV11-2	TRBJ1-3	.	CASSLHRAYGNTIYF	TGTGCCAGCAGCTTACACAGGGCATATGGAAACACCATATATTTT
.	TRBV4-2	TRBJ2-3	TRBD2	CASSLGVKASGGGYTDTQYF	TGTGCCAGCAGCCTTGGAGTTAAGGCTAGCGGGGGGGGCTACACAGATACGCAGTATTTT
.	TRBV12-3/TRBV12-4	TRBJ2-1	.	CASSLSRVDEQFF	TGTGCCAGCAGTTTGAGCAGGGTCGATGAGCAGTTCTTC
.	TRBV19	TRBJ1-6	.	CASSTVRVSYNSPLHF	TGTGCCAGTAGTACGGTCAGGGTCTCCTATAATTCACCCCTCCACTTT
.	TRBV28	TRBJ2-1	TRBD2	CASPPSGTYNEQFF	TGTGCCAGTCCCCCCAGCGGGACCTACAATGAGCAGTTCTTC
.	TRBV19	TRBJ1-1	.	CASSPLRGGNTEAFF	TGTGCCAGTAGCCCCTTGAGGGGGGGTAACACTGAAGCTTTCTTT
.	TRBV3-1/TRBV3-2	TRBJ2-1	.	CASSQREAHNEQFF	TGTGCCAGCAGCCAACGCGAGGCTCACAATGAGCAGTTCTTC
.	TRBV7-6	TRBJ2-2	TRBD2	CASSLGDGLAGYTGELFF	TGTGCCAGCAGCTTAGGAGACGGACTAGCGGGATACACCGGGGAGCTGTTTTTT
once	TRBV2	TRBJ2-7	TRBD1	CATMWGTGGYEQYF	TGTGCCACCATGTGGGGAACAGGGGGCTACGAGCAGTACTTC
.	TRBV18	TRBJ1-2	TRBD1	CASSPQGQGGANYGYTF	TGTGCCAGCTCACCACAAGGACAGGGGGGAGCTAACTATGGCTACACCTTC
.	TRBV6-5	TRBJ2-1	.	CASSPLEYNEQFF	TGTGCCAGCAGTCCACTAGAGTACAATGAGCAGTTCTTC
few	TRBV6-5	TRBJ2-1	TRBD2	CASSYAGGPNAEQFF	TGTGCCAGCAGTTACGCGGGAGGGCCTAACGCTGAGCAGTTCTTC
.	TRBV6-6	TRBJ1-5	TRBD1	CASSSKQGYQPQHF	TGTGCCAGCAGTTCTAAACAGGGGTATCAGCCCCAGCATTTT
.	TRBV5-1	TRBJ1-1	TRBD1	CASSEAGQGLNTEAFF	TGCGCCAGCAGCGAGGCGGGACAGGGTTTGAACACTGAAGCTTTCTTT
.	TRBV9	TRBJ2-1	TRBD2	CASSPLGGRSFDEQFF	TGTGCCAGCAGCCCCCTTGGCGGGAGAAGTTTCGATGAGCAGTTCTTC
.	TRBV7-8	TRBJ2-2	TRBD1	CASSARGPTTGELFF	TGTGCCAGCAGCGCGAGGGGGCCAACCACCGGGGAGCTGTTTTTT
.	TRBV7-2	TRBJ1-2	.	CASSLAQGYGYTF	TGTGCCAGCAGCTTAGCACAGGGCTATGGCTACACCTTC
.	TRBV5-1	TRBJ2-4	.	CASRDTSGKNIQYF	TGCGCCAGCAGAGACACCTCCGGTAAAAACATTCAGTACTTC
few	TRBV18	TRBJ1-3	.	CASSPTRTDSGNTIYF	TGTGCCAGCTCACCTACTCGAACAGACTCTGGAAACACCATATATTTT
.	TRBV9	TRBJ1-1	TRBD1	CASSPLPGQGAGTEAFF	TGTGCCAGCAGTCCTCTACCGGGACAGGGGGCAGGAACTGAAGCTTTCTTT